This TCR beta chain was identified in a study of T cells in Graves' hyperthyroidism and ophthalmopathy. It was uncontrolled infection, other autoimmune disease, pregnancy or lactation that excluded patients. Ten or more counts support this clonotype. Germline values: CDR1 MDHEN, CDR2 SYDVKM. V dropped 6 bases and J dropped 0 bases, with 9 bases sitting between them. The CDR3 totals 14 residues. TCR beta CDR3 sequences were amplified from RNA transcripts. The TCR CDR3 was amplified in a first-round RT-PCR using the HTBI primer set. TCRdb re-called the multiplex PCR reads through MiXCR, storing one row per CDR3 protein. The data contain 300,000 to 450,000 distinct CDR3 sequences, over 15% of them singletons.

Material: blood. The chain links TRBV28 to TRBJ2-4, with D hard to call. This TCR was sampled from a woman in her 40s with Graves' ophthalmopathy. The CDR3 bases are TGTGCCAGCAGACGTGGATTAGCCAAAAACATTCAGTACTTC. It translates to CASRRGLAKNIQYF.